This TCR beta chain comes out of a study of T cells in Graves' hyperthyroidism and ophthalmopathy. Hyperthyroidism had been newly diagnosed in patients aged 18 to 65, and its duration was under 2 months. PBMCs were sourced from less than 13 ml fresh peripheral blood. TCR beta CDR3 regions were amplified from RNA. HTBI primers drove first-round RT-PCR of the TCR CDR3. TCRdb redid the calling of the multiplex PCR reads with MiXCR, one entry per CDR3 protein. The table has about 420,000 distinct CDR3 sequences, approximately 14% seen once; the top ten hold over 7.5%. This clonotype was seen ten or more times. Trimming at V came to 5 bases and at J to 6 bases, leaving 2 bases not matched to a gene. The V gene's germline CDR1 is PRHDT and CDR2 FYEKMQ (reference sequence). This CDR3 spans 14 amino acids.

The sample consisted of blood. This chain links TRBV13 with TRBJ2-2; 11 nucleotides align to TRBD2. The clonotype was recovered from a woman aged 18-30 years with Graves' hyperthyroidism. DNA for the CDR3: TGTGCCAGCAGCCTAGCGGGAGGAGCCGGGGAGCTGTTTTTT. It specifies CASSLAGGAGELFF.